This T cell receptor (beta chain) emerged from a study of PD-L1 blockade in urothelial cancer. Study-wide context: The year 2014 saw patients start atezolizumab, 1,200 mg intravenously every 3 weeks.

Trimming removed 1 base at V and 0 bases at J, with 12 bases between. The CDR3 totals 15 residues. In germline, CDR1 is SQVTM, CDR2 ANQGSEA. TCRdb's table, derived via immunoSEQ multiplex PCR, lists solely in-frame clones and lacks some. Among about 37,000 clones listed, 82% were seen once. This sample comprised PBMCs, obtained around atezolizumab (anti-PD-L1) treatment. This clonotype was obtained from a man aged 55-75 years with urothelial cancer. V and J are TRBV29-1 and TRBJ1-2; D uncertain. The CDR3 DNA reads as TGCAGCGTTGAAGGCCAGCCGGGAGCTAACTATGGCTACACCTTC. It yields the protein CSVEGQPGANYGYTF.